This entry features one T cell receptor beta chain sequence. Its antigen specificity is not known. The record has no base qualities; no much larger clone is one base away. The source of the sample is a study of stem cell transplantation in POMP-related autoinflammatory disease (dated by TCRdb to the early 2020s). About the full investigation: The study hypothesized that defective thymoproteasomes impair MHC class I-dependent CD8+ T-cell differentiation and positive selection, skewing the TRB repertoire. Before transplant, patients showed CD4+ naive T-cell skewing, low CD8+ T-cell proportions, and reduced T-cell cytokine secretion. Through one year post-transplant, neutrophils and platelets showed 100% donor engraftment on DNA chimerism analysis. High-throughput TRB sequencing assessed how POMP deficiency affects T-cell receptor beta repertoire diversity and CDR3 characteristics.

The library was produced with the immunoSEQ multiplex PCR assay. Under the source paper's analysis protocol: Shannon entropy, which takes clonal size distribution into account, was used to quantify repertoire diversity. The Gini-Simpson index (Simpson_1-D) served as the measure of how unequally clonotypes were distributed. Drawn from immuneACCESS, this table holds only the in-frame rearrangements with V and J called that TCRdb kept. Clones are partly lost; checked studies trace under half to an unresolved V gene and leave the rest unexplained. Clone size and the V and J calls come from that table; the DNA yielded D and trimming. The sample profile shows tens of thousands of clones; under 95% of them were found once. About 0.7% of the sample rests with the top ten. The meaning of the sample's time point label: after hematopoietic stem cell transplant. PRAID was a condition in which autoinflammation came alongside prominent immunodeficiency. Before TRB sequencing, the T-cell subsets, namely conventional T cells, CD8+ T cells, regulatory T cells, and T follicular helper cells, were sorted.

The research as a whole found: In PRAID patients, the trend toward lower diversity and increased clonality reached statistical significance only for regulatory T cells. Across all analyzed T-cell subsets, PRAID patients tended toward lower TRB diversity and higher clonality. A restricted number of unique TRB V-J gene pairings was observed in PRAID patients.

V is cut by 1 base and J by 0 bases, and the space between the germline ends is 4 bases. The germline V gene (reference sequence) sets CDR1 to SGHNT and CDR2 to YYREEE. The CDR3 numbers 14 residues from cysteine through phenylalanine. Just the 42-base CDR3 DNA is kept, in frame starting at base 1. This sequence originates from a human patient with POMP-related autoinflammation and immune dysregulation (PRAID). Donor T cells from the graft may be present among the T cells after a transplant. Rearrangement joined TRBV5-4 to TRBJ2-2, with the D gene uncertain. The sample in question was CD4+ T cells from PBMCs, obtained after stem cell transplantation. The encoded CDR3 is CASSLLPNTGELFF. The base sequence is TGTGCCAGCAGCTTGCTTCCGAACACCGGGGAGCTGTTTTTT.